This T cell receptor beta chain is from a study of tumor-infiltrating lymphocytes in primary liver carcinoma. Unsorted bulk tissue of roughly 20-31 mg yielded co-extracted RNA and DNA. Making TCR beta cDNA involved approximately 0.5 ug total RNA and a constant-region primer. ARM-PCR was slightly modified, and three nested multiplex PCR rounds with it gave rise to the TCR beta libraries. For 10 cycles apiece, the opening two PCR rounds ran with TRBV1-TRBV30 forward primers and a C-beta reverse primer. TCRdb fed the multiplex PCR reads into MiXCR, producing one record per CDR3 protein. The sample contains 99,000 or so distinct CDR3 sequences, about 70% of which appear only once. This clonotype was found many times. The CDR3 has 15 amino acids. Germline CDR1 reads MNHEY; CDR2 reads SVGAGI. Trimming took off 7 bases at V and 1 base at J, with 16 bases between the two ends.

The chain employs TRBV6-5 and TRBJ1-1; no firm D call. Specimen: liver tumor tissue from sampling region 5. The subset denotes: tumor region T5, tumor centre. The clonotype comes from a woman aged 55-70 years with primary liver carcinoma and hepatitis B virus infection. The CDR3 is CASIPTPTSNTEAFF. Written as DNA, the CDR3 is TGTGCCAGCATCCCGACACCTACATCGAACACTGAAGCTTTCTTT.